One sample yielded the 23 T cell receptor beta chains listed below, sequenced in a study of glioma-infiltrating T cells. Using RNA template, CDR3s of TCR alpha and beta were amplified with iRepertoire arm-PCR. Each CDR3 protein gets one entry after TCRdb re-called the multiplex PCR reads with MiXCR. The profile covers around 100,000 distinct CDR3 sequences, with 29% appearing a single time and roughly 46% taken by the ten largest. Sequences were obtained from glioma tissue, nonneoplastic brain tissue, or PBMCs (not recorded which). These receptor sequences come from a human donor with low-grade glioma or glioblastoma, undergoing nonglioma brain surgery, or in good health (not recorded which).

CDR3: CASSLREVVGSGELFF. In DNA, the CDR3 is TGTGCCAGCAGCTTACGCGAGGTGGTGGGAAGCGGGGAGCTGTTTTTT. V usage is TRBV7-2 and J usage is TRBJ2-2; D unclear. V was pared by 2 bases and J by 7 bases, with 17 bases between. Germline V gene sequence: CDR1 SGHTA, CDR2 FQGNSA. CDR3 size: 16 residues.

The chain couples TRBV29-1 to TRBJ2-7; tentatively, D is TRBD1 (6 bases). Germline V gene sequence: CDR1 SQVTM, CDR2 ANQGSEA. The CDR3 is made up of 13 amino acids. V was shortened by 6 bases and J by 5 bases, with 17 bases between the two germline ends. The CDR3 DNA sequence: TGCAGCGTCGGGGACATAACGACGCACGAGCAGTACTTC. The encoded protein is CSVGDITTHEQYF.

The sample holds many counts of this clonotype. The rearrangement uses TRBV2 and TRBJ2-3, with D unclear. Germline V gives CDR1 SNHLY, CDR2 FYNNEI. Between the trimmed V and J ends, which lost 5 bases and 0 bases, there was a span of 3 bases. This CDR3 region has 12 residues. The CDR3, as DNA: TGTGCCAGCAGTACTAGCACAGATACGCAGTATTTT. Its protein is CASSTSTDTQYF.

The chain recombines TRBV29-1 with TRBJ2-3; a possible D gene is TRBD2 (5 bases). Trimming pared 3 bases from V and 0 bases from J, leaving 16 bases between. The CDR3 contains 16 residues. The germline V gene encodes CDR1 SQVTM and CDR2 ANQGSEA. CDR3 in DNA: TGCAGCGTTGACGTCCAGCGGTTGGCTAGCACAGATACGCAGTATTTT. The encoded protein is CSVDVQRLASTDTQYF.

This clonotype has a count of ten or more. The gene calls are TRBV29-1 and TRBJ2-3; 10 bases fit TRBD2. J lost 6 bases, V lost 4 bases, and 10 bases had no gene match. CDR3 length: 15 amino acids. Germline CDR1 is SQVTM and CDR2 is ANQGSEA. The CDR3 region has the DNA TGCAGCGTTGTCGGGCTAGCGGGGGACCAGGATACGCAGTATTTT. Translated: CSVVGLAGDQDTQYF.

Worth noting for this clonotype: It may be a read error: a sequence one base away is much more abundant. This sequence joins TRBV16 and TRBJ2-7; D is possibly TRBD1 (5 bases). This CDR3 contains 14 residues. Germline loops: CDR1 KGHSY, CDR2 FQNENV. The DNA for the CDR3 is TGTGCCAGCAGCCAATTATTGGGGCTCTACAAGCAGTACTTC. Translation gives CASSQLLGLYKQYF.

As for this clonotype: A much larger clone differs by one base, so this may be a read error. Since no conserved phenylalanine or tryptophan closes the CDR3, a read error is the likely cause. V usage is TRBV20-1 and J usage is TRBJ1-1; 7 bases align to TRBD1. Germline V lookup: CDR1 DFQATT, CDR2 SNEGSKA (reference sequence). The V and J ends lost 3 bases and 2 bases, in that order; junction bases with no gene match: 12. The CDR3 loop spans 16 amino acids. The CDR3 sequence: CSASKPGTVGNTEAFS. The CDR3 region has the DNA TGCAGTGCTAGTAAGCCGGGGACAGTGGGAAACACTGAAGCTTTCTCT.

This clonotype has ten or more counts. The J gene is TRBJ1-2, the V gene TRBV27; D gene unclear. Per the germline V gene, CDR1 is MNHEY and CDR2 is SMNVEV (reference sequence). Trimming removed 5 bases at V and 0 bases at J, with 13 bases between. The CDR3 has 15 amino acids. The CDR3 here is CASSGKDGANYGYTF. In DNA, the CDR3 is TGTGCCAGCAGTGGGAAGGACGGAGCTAACTATGGCTACACCTTC.

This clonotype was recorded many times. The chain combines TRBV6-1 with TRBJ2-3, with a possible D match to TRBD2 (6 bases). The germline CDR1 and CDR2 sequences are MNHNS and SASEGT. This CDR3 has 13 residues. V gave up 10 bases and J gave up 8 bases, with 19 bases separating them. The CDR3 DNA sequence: TGTGCCATCCGGGACTCCGCCGTTGTTACGCAGTATTTT. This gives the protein CAIRDSAVVTQYF.

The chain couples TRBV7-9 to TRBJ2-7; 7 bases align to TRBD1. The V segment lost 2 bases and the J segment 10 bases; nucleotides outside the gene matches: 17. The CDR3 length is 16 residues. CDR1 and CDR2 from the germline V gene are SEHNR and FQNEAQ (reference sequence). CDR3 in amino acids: CASSLSGQILTYYQYF. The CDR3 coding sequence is TGTGCCAGCAGCTTATCGGGACAGATACTAACCTACTATCAGTACTTC.

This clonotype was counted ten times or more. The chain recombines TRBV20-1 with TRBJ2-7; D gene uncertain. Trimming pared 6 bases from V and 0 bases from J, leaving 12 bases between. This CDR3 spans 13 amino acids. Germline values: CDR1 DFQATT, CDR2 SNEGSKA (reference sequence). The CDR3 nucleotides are TGCAGTGCCCTTTCTCCGGACTCCTACGAGCAGTACTTC. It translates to CSALSPDSYEQYF.

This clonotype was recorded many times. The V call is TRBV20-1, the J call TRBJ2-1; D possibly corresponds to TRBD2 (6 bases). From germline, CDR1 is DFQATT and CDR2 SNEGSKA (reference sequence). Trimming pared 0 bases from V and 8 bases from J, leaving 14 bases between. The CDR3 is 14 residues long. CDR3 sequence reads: CSARDTGLVDEQFF. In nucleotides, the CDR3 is TGCAGTGCTAGAGATACGGGACTGGTCGATGAGCAGTTCTTC.

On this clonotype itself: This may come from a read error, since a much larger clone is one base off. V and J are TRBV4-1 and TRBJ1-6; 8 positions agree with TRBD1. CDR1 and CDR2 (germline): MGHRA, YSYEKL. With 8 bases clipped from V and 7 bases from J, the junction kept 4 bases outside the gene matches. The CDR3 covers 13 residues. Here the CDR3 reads CASVPGGNSPLHF. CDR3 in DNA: TGCGCCAGCGTGCCAGGGGGCAATTCACCCCTCCACTTT.

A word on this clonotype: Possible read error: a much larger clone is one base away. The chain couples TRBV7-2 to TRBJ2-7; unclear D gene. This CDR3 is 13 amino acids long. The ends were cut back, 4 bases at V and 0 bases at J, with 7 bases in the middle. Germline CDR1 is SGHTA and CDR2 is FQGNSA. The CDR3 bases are TGTGCCAGCAGCTCATCGGCCTCCTACGAGCAGTACTTC. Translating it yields CASSSSASYEQYF.

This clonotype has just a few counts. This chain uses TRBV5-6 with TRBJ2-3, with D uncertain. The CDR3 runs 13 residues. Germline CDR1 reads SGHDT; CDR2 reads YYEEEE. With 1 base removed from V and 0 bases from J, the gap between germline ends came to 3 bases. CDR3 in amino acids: CASSLPSTDTQYF. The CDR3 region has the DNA TGTGCCAGCAGCTTGCCGAGCACAGATACGCAGTATTTT.

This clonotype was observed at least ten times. CDR3 loop: CASSSIGTGAYEQYF. CDR3 sequence (DNA): TGTGCCAGCAGTTCCATCGGGACAGGGGCCTACGAGCAGTACTTC. The V call is TRBV6-1, the J call TRBJ2-7; 10 positions match TRBD1. Germline V gives CDR1 MNHNS, CDR2 SASEGT. Trimming removed 5 bases from V and 2 bases from J; junction bases left unmatched: 6. CDR3 size: 15 residues.

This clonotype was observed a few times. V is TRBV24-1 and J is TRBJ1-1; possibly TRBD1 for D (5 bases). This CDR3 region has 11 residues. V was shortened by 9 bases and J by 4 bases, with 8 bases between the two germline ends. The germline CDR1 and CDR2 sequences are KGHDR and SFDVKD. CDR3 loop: CATAGRTEAFF. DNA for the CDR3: TGTGCCACCGCGGGGCGCACTGAAGCTTTCTTT.

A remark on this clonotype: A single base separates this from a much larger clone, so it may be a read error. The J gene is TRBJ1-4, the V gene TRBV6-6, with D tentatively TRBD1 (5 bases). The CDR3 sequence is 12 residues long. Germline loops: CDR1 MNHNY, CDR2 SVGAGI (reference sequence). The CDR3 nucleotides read TGTTCCACCGCGGGGACGGAAGAAAAACTGTTTTTT. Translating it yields CSTAGTEEKLFF.

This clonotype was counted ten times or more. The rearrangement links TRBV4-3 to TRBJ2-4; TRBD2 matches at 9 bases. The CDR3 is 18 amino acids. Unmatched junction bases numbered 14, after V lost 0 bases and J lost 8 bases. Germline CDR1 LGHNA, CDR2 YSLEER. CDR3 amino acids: CASSQDLVSGGLVYIQYF. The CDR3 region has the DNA TGCGCCAGCAGCCAAGATCTCGTTAGCGGGGGATTGGTTTACATTCAGTACTTC.

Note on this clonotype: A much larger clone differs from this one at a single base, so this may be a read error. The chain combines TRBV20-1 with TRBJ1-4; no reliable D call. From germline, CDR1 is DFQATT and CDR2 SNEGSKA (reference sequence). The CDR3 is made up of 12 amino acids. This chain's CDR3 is CGPLISNEKLFF. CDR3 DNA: TGCGGTCCTTTGATTTCTAATGAAAAACTGTTTTTT.

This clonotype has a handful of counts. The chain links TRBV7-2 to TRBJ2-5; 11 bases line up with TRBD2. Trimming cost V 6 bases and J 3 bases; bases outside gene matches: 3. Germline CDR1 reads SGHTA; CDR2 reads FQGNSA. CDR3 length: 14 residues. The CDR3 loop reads CASRTSGGEETQYF. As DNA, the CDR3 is TGTGCCAGCAGAACTAGCGGGGGAGAAGAGACCCAGTACTTC.

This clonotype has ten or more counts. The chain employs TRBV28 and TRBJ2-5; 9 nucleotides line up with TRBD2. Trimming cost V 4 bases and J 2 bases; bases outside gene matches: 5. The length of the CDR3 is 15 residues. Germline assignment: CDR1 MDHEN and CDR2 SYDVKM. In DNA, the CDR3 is TGTGCCAGCAGTTCAGCCCTAGCGGGGCAAGAGACCCAGTACTTC. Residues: CASSSALAGQETQYF.

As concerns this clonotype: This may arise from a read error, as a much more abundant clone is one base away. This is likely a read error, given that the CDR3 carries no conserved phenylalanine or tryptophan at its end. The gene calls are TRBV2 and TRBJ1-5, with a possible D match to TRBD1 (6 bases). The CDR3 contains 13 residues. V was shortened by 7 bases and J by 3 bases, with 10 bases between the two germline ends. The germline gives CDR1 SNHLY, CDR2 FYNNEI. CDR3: CASTGASNQPQHS. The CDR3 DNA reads TGTGCCAGCACAGGGGCATCCAATCAGCCCCAGCATTCT.